This TCR beta chain was sequenced in a study of CD8+ T cells in alopecia areata. Broader study findings: Sequencing of scalp samples also includes resident alphabeta T cells from normal skin.

Following RNA extraction, reverse transcription yielded cDNA that acted as the sequencing template. Libraries were prepared by immunoSEQ multiplex PCR; TCRdb keeps only in-frame clonotypes and omits some of them. The sample consists of 90,000 to 120,000 clones, 50% to 60% of them appearing once. Trimming stripped 6 bases from V and 2 bases from J, with 14 bases between. The length of the CDR3 is 14 residues. Germline V gene data show CDR1 as SEHNR and CDR2 as FQNEAQ (reference sequence). There are a few counts of this clone. The antigen is not known. This receptor was obtained from a human donor with alopecia areata. The sample was NKG2D-low CD8+ T cells sorted from blood. This rearrangement joins TRBV7-9 to TRBJ2-7, with TRBD2 as a possible D gene (6 bases). CDR3 DNA: TGTGCCAGCAGTTATGTAGCGGAAACCTACGAGCAGTACTTC. As protein: CASSYVAETYEQYF.